The present T cell receptor (beta chain) was sequenced within a study of T cell responses to AZD1222 COVID-19 vaccine. TCRdb keeps only in-frame clones here, not all; method: immunoSEQ multiplex PCR. The table has 95,000 to 150,000 clones, almost 95% seen once. Overall study findings and caveats: Spike-specific TCR breadth rose after two AZD1222 doses, and depth rose as well. Spike as a whole was targeted by vaccine-associated CD4 TCRs, dominant at 160-218 and 743-854. Targets within unmutated variant regions were reportedly found for nearly half of spike-specific TCRs.

The CDR3 totals 14 residues. Germline CDR1 KGHSH, CDR2 LQKENI. Trimming stripped 8 bases from V and 0 bases from J, with 14 bases between. Points on this clone: Antigen: not known.

The chain links TRBV18 to TRBJ2-7; no reliable D call. The sample here was peripheral blood, taken on day 0 of AZD1222 vaccination. This clonotype was sampled from an adult in good health. CDR3 sequence (DNA): TGTGCCAGCCAAGAACAGCCGAGCTCCTACGAGCAGTACGTC. Its translation is CASQEQPSSYEQYV.